This T cell receptor beta chain stems from a study of cytomegalovirus exposure and HLA in healthy donors. Trimming took 0 bases from V and 2 from J; bases not matched to a gene: 14. The CDR3 has 20 residues. Per germline, CDR1 MGHRA and CDR2 YSYEKL. Whole-study findings and limits: TRBV6-2, TRBV6-3 and other indistinguishable V segments were excluded. The listing of 150 or so TCR beta chains classed them as cytomegalovirus-associated.

Vbeta (60) and Jbeta (13) primers were used in the PCR. Sequencing was performed with immunoSEQ multiplex PCR; in TCRdb, only in-frame clones are kept and a portion is missing. The table lists more than 40,000 clones. Of note for this clone: What it recognizes is unknown.

The rearrangement joins TRBV4-1 to TRBJ2-7; 12 bases map to TRBD2. The material sequenced was PBMCs. The clonotype comes from a man aged 35 to 55 in good health and CMV-seropositive. Here the CDR3 DNA reads TGCGCCAGCAGCCAAGATCTGGGGGCTAGCGGGAGGGCCGGGACCTACGAGCAGTACTTC. This translates into CASSQDLGASGRAGTYEQYF.